These T cell receptor beta chains were read from a single sample in a study of blood T cells in healthy people across ages. Using its own MiXCR run on the 5' RACE reads, TCRdb lists one record per CDR3 protein. Among around 900,000 distinct CDR3 sequences listed, just over 50% were seen once. The sample comprised blood. The source of these receptors is a woman aged 55-70 years in good health. Both conserved end residues are part of each CDR3.

j_call v_call cdr3_aa
TRBJ2-7 TRBV2 CASSEGPNYEQYF
TRBJ2-2 TRBV2 CASSLQGKNTGELFF
TRBJ2-4 TRBV7-2 CASSPRREGIQYF
TRBJ1-4 TRBV25-1 CASSEGQTTNEKLFF
TRBJ2-5 TRBV27 CASGQAKETQYF
TRBJ2-7 TRBV15 CATSRGDVTYEQYF
TRBJ1-2 TRBV15 CATSREIGGRGTRGYTF
TRBJ1-2 TRBV5-5 CASSRDRVNYGYTF
TRBJ2-5 TRBV7-9 CASSLGDRGFAETQYF
TRBJ2-1 TRBV20-1 CSARDGGTGGNEQFF
TRBJ2-7 TRBV18 CASSPLTGTKVCEQYF
TRBJ2-3 TRBV3-1 CASSRGGGSGTDTQYF
TRBJ2-6 TRBV20-1 CSANPGPASGANVLTF
TRBJ2-3 TRBV4-2 CASSQRLRPEADTQYF
TRBJ1-2 TRBV20-1 CSARDDRRDYGYTF
TRBJ2-1 TRBV20-1 CSAFDSVSSGSYNEQFF
TRBJ2-5 TRBV5-1 CASSLSDQEETQYF
TRBJ1-6 TRBV2 CASRGVVTGGSPLHF
TRBJ2-5 TRBV5-1 CASSPGVVETQYF
TRBJ1-2 TRBV4-3 CASSQGQGAWSGYTF
TRBJ2-7 TRBV5-1 CASSVVGSAGEQYF
TRBJ2-5 TRBV29-1 CSVEGRDPPETQYF
TRBJ1-2 TRBV2 CASSPDGTFYGYTF
NA TRBV28 CASSLLTSPEETQYF
TRBJ1-4 TRBV2 CASRGVEKLFF
TRBJ1-2 TRBV27 CASSGQGGGYTF
TRBJ2-7 TRBV14 CASSPLPNEQYF
TRBJ2-7 TRBV13 CASSSFPRGRAYEQYF
TRBJ2-2 TRBV4-3 CASSQDTSASGNTGELFF
TRBJ2-3 TRBV7-2 CASSLITSGRGTDTQYF
TRBJ2-5 TRBV6-5 CASSYQRALGETQYF
TRBJ2-2 TRBV6-5 CASRLDRGNTGELFF
TRBJ2-7 TRBV3-1 CASSQSSGEAYEQYF
TRBJ1-6 TRBV18 CASRNSGENSPLHF
TRBJ2-7 TRBV5-1 CASSLMDSYEQYF
TRBJ2-7 TRBV7-6 CASSLSGRAREQYF
TRBJ2-1 TRBV4-3 CASSQDPGQVDEQFF
TRBJ1-4 TRBV15 CATSREVTGGKLFF
NA TRBV7-2 CASSPGTSGRAINEQYF
NA TRBV10-1 CASSELDINSEQYF
TRBJ1-2 TRBV11-2 CASSLGFGNYGYTF
TRBJ1-2 TRBV20-1 CSARSPGGGSPGGYTF
TRBJ2-7 TRBV27 CASSLSTGDTYEQYF
NA TRBV13 CASSTLGQHYEQYF
TRBJ2-7 TRBV14 CASSQELGLAGIYEQYF
TRBJ2-2 TRBV4-3 CASSQDKAGVTGELFF
TRBJ2-1 TRBV5-1 CASSYSSTSGNEQFF
TRBJ2-7 TRBV4-2 CASSQVRSPGYEQYF
TRBJ2-7 TRBV7-2 CASSCSGTTYEQYF
TRBJ1-6 TRBV28 CASSPEAAYNSPLHF
TRBJ2-7 TRBV6-2/TRBV6-3 CASSNRREGGYEQYF
TRBJ2-3 TRBV7-9 CASSQMGDTQYF
TRBJ1-1 TRBV19 CASSRQGANTEAFF
TRBJ2-1 TRBV15 CATSRNIGSNHNEQFF
TRBJ2-1 TRBV25-1 CASSDSRGRYNEQFF
TRBJ2-1 TRBV7-9 CASSLTGLGSSYNEQFF
TRBJ1-4 TRBV7-9 CASSGGGGEKLFF